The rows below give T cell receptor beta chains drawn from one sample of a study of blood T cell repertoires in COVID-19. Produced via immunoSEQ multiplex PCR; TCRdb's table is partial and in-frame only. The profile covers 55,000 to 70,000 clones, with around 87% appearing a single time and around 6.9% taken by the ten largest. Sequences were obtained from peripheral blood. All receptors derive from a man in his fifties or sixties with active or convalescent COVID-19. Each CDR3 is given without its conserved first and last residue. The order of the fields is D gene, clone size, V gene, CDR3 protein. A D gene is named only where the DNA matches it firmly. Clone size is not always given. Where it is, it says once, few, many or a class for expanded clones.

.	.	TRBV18	ASSLDPVNEQY
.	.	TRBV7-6	ASSLVQGTSQPQH
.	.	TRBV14	ASSQDRGGNYGYT
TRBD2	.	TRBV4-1	ASSQEWREDPTDTQY
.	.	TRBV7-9	ASSPDGQPQH
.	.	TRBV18	ASSPMEGPQH
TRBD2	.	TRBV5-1	ASSSGLARETQY
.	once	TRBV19	ASSAYRPTTNEKLF
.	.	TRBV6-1	ASSEVPGITDTQY
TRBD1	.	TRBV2	ASSAQGQGNSPLH
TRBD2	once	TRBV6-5	ASTLATPGTDTQY
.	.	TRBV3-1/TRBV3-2	ASSYRTVSEAF
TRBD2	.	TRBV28	ASSRLAGGADTQY
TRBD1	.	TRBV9	ASSVEGARSYEQY
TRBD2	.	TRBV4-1	ASSQVSGGTYEQY
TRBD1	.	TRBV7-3	ASSSHLPGQKQF